These 18 T cell receptor beta chains came from one sample sequenced in a study of blood T cell repertoires in COVID-19. TCRdb keeps only in-frame clones here, not all; method: immunoSEQ multiplex PCR. The sample gives about 79,000 clones, roughly 89% of which show up once; approximately 14% is in the top ten. Sequences were obtained from peripheral blood. The receptors originated from a man aged 70 or older with active or convalescent COVID-19.

The chain employs TRBV28 and TRBJ1-1; D gene unclear. Germline values: CDR1 MDHEN, CDR2 SYDVKM. The CDR3 length is 12 residues. Between the trimmed V and J ends, which lost 3 bases and 9 bases, there was a span of 11 bases. CDR3 protein: CASSFSLYQAFF. CDR3 nucleotides: TGTGCCAGCAGTTTTTCCCTCTATCAAGCTTTCTTT.

CDR3 protein: CASSSSRGSFSGNTIYF. CDR3 coding DNA: TGTGCCAGCAGCTCGAGCAGGGGGAGCTTTTCCGGAAACACCATATATTTT. This sequence joins TRBV3-1 (or the pseudogene TRBV3-2) and TRBJ1-3; TRBD1 agrees at 7 bases. J lost 4 bases, V lost 5 bases, and 14 bases had no gene match. Germline CDR1 reads LGHDT; CDR2 reads YNNKEL (reference sequence). CDR3 length equals 17 residues.

The chain links TRBV25-1 to TRBJ2-7; the D gene is possibly TRBD1 (6 bases). This CDR3 is 14 amino acids long. Germline V CDR1 and CDR2: MGHDK, SYGVNS. Between the trimmed V and J ends, which lost 7 bases and 6 bases, there was a span of 19 bases. The CDR3 loop is CASTPGTLSGEQYF. DNA of the CDR3: TGTGCCAGCACGCCCGGGACACTTTCCGGCGAGCAGTACTTC.

The chain links TRBV4-2 to TRBJ2-5; 7 nucleotides match TRBD1. The CDR3 runs to 17 residues. Germline CDR1 and CDR2: LGHNA and YNFKEQ. Trimming cost V 1 base and J 3 bases; bases outside gene matches: 11. The CDR3 loop is CASSQGSGTAAKETQYF. DNA for the CDR3: TGTGCCAGCAGCCAAGGGAGTGGGACAGCAGCTAAAGAGACCCAGTACTTC.

The chain carries TRBV5-5 and TRBJ2-7, with D maybe TRBD1 (5 bases). The CDR3 loop spans 14 amino acids. V dropped 3 bases and J dropped 2 bases, with 12 bases sitting between them. Germline loops: CDR1 SGHKS, CDR2 YYEKEE (reference sequence). CDR3 in amino acids: CASSWGPGPYEQYF. The CDR3 region has the DNA TGTGCCAGCAGCTGGGGCCCAGGGCCCTACGAGCAGTACTTC.

The chain combines TRBV20-1 with TRBJ2-7, with 7 nucleotides matching TRBD1. CDR1 DFQATT and CDR2 SNEGSKA come from the germline V gene (reference sequence). The CDR3 sequence is 11 residues long. Unmatched junction bases numbered 6, after V lost 8 bases and J lost 5 bases. CDR3 protein: CSPTQGDEQYF. CDR3 DNA sequence: TGCAGTCCAACCCAGGGGGACGAGCAGTACTTC.

J is TRBJ1-1 and V is TRBV5-4; 8 bases line up with TRBD1. The CDR3 totals 16 residues. Germline V CDR1 and CDR2: SGHNT, YYREEE (reference sequence). The V and J ends lost 4 bases and 6 bases, in that order; junction bases with no gene match: 14. The CDR3 is CASSPSLGTGVAEAFF. For the CDR3, the DNA is TGTGCCAGCAGCCCATCACTGGGGACAGGAGTTGCTGAAGCTTTCTTT.

The V gene is TRBV5-1, the J gene TRBJ1-4; 11 bases align to TRBD1. Germline trimming cut 4 bases from V and 3 bases from J; bases unmatched to any gene: 8. The CDR3 spans 17 residues. CDR1 and CDR2 (germline): SGHRS, YFSETQ. The CDR3 DNA sequence: TGCGCCAGCAGCCCGCTGCCGGGACAGGGGGCTAATGAAAAACTGTTTTTT. As protein: CASSPLPGQGANEKLFF. Variable domain in full (rest from reference TRBV5-1 and TRBJ1-4): KAGVTQTPRYLIKTRGQQVTLSCSPISGHRSVSWYQQTPGQGLQFLFEYFSETQRNKGNFPGRFSGRQFSNSRSEMNVSTLELGDSALYLCASSPLPGQGANEKLFFGSGTQLSVL.

V is TRBV19 and J is TRBJ1-3; possible D gene TRBD1, 5 bases. Trimming pared 3 bases from V and 1 base from J, leaving 10 bases between. The germline gives CDR1 LNHDA, CDR2 SQIVND (reference sequence). CDR3 length: 15 amino acids. CDR3 sequence reads: CASSIIQGSGNTIYF. In DNA form, the CDR3 reads TGTGCCAGTAGTATTATCCAGGGTTCTGGAAACACCATATATTTT.

This chain links TRBV10-3 with TRBJ2-6; TRBD1 aligns across 9 bases. This CDR3 comprises 17 residues. Germline trimming cut 4 bases from V and 4 bases from J; bases unmatched to any gene: 8. CDR1 is ENHRY, CDR2 SYGVKD, per germline. In DNA form, the CDR3 reads TGTGCCATCAGTGGTCCACAGGGGGCGGGCGGGGCCAACGTCCTGACTTTC. Protein product: CAISGPQGAGGANVLTF.

The chain uses TRBV7-9 and TRBJ2-1, with D possibly TRBD1 on 5 matching bases. This CDR3 is built from 15 residues. CDR1 is SEHNR, CDR2 FQNEAQ, per germline (reference sequence). V lost 5 bases and J lost 0, with 11 bases in between. DNA for the CDR3: TGTGCCAGCAGCCTAAGACAGTCCTCCTACAATGAGCAGTTCTTC. It is translated as CASSLRQSSYNEQFF.

V usage is TRBV19 and J usage is TRBJ2-1; possible D gene TRBD1, 6 bases. Germline CDR1 and CDR2: LNHDA and SQIVND (reference sequence). Trimming shortened V by 8 bases and J by 1 base, and 27 bases separated the two germline ends. CDR3 size: 19 residues. The CDR3 spells CASAPAQAVRGTSYNEQFF. CDR3 sequence (DNA): TGTGCCAGTGCCCCGGCGCAGGCCGTTAGGGGGACATCCTACAATGAGCAGTTCTTC.

The rearrangement joins TRBV28 to TRBJ2-3; 8 bases match TRBD2. This CDR3 contains 15 residues. V lost 6 bases and J lost 2; bases outside the gene matches: 7. Per germline, CDR1 MDHEN and CDR2 SYDVKM. CDR3 sequence: CASRGASGYTDTQYF. CDR3 DNA: TGTGCCAGCAGGGGGGCTAGCGGGTACACAGATACGCAGTATTTT.

This clone was recorded a few times. The chain is built from TRBV5-4 and TRBJ2-7; 10 bases are shared with TRBD1. Germline V gene data show CDR1 as SGHNT and CDR2 as YYREEE (reference sequence). The V segment lost 3 bases and the J segment 7 bases; nucleotides outside the gene matches: 7. The CDR3 covers 14 residues. The CDR3 reads CASSWGQGMREQYF. The DNA of the CDR3 is TGTGCCAGCAGCTGGGGACAGGGGATGAGGGAGCAGTACTTC.

The J gene is TRBJ2-2, the V gene TRBV2; D may be TRBD2 (6 bases). Trimming left V 6 bases short and J 6 bases short, with 11 bases between. CDR3 length: 13 amino acids. CDR1 is SNHLY, CDR2 FYNNEI, per germline. In DNA, the CDR3 is TGTGCCAGCAGGGTGACTAGTCCCGGGGAGCTGTTTTTT. Protein sequence: CASRVTSPGELFF.

The chain is built from TRBV7-3 and TRBJ2-1; TRBD2 agrees at 13 bases. Germline CDR1 and CDR2: SGHTA and FQGTGA. The CDR3 runs 19 residues. V gave up 1 base and J gave up 2 bases; unmatched junction bases: 8. Here the CDR3 reads CASSLKGLAGVGAYNEQFF. The DNA for the CDR3 is TGTGCCAGCAGCTTAAAAGGACTAGCGGGAGTAGGAGCCTACAATGAGCAGTTCTTC.

This clone was counted once. This chain connects TRBV29-1 to TRBJ1-2; D is perhaps TRBD1 (6 bases). The V and J ends lost 4 bases and 4 bases respectively, with 16 bases between them. The CDR3 spans 14 residues. Germline V lookup: CDR1 SQVTM, CDR2 ANQGSEA. CDR3 residues: CSVAYREYSYGYTF. CDR3 DNA sequence: TGCAGCGTTGCTTACAGGGAATACAGCTATGGCTACACCTTC.

This clone is a singleton in its sample. V and J are TRBV19 and TRBJ1-5; TRBD1 aligns across 7 bases. This CDR3 region has 16 residues. Per the germline V gene, CDR1 is LNHDA and CDR2 is SQIVND (reference sequence). The junction had 12 bases not matched to a gene; V was cut back by 7 bases and J by 3 bases. CDR3 DNA sequence: TGTGCCAGTACATTGGGGCCAGGGGGTTTCAATCAGCCCCAGCATTTT. Its translation: CASTLGPGGFNQPQHF.